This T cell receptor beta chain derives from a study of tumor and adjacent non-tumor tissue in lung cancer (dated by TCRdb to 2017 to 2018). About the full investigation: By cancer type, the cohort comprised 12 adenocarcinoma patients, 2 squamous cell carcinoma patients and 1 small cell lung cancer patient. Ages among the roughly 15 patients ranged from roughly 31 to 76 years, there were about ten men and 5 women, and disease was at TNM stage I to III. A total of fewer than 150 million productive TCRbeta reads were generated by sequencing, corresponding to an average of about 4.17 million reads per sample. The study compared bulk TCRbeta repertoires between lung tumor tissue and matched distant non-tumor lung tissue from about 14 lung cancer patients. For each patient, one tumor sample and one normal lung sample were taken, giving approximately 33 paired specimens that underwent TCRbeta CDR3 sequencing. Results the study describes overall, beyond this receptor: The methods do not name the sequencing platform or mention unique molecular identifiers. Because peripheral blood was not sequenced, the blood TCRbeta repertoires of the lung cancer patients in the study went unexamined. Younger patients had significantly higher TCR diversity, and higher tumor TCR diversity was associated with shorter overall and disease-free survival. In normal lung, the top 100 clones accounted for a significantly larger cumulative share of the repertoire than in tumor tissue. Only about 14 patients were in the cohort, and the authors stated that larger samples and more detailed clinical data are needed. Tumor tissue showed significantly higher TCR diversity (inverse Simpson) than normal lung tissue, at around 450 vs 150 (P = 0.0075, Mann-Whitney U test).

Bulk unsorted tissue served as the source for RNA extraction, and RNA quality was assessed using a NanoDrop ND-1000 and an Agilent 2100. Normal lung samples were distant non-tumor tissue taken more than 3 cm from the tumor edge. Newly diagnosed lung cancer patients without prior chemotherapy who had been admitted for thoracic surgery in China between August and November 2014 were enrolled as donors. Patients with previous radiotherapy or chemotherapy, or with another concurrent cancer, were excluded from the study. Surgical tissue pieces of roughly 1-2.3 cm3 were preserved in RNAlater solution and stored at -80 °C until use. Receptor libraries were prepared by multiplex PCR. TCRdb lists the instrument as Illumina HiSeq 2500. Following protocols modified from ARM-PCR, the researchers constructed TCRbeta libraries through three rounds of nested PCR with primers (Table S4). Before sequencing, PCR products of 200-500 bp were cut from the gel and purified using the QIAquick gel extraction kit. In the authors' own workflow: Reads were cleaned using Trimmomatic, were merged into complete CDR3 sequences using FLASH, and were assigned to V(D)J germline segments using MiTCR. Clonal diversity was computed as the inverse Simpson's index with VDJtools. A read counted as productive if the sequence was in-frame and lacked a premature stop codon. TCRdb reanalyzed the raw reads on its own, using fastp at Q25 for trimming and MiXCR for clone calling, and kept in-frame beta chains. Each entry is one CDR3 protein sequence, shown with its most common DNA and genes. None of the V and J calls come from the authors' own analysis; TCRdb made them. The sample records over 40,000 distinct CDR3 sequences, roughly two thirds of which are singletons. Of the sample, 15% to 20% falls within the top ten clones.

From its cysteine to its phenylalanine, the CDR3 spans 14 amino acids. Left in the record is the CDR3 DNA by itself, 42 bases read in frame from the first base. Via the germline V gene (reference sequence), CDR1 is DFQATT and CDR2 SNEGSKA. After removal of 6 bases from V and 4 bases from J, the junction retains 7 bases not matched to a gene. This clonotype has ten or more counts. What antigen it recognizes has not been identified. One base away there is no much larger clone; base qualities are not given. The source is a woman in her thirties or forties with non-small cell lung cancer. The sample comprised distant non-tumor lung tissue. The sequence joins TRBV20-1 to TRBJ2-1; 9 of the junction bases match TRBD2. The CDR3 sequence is CSALTSGPYNEQFF. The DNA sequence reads TGCAGTGCCTTGACTAGCGGACCTTACAATGAGCAGTTCTTC.